These 11 T cell receptor beta chains were all obtained from the same sample, sequenced in a study of shared clonotypes between healthy human individuals. It was CD45RO-negative cells, positively selected for CCR7, that made up naive CD8 cells, with terminally differentiated effector memory CD45RA+ cells excluded. Repertoires were generated with immunoSEQ multiplex PCR, while TCRdb's copy carries only in-frame clones and drops some. The table records around 1.9 million clones, about 92% of them present only once. Specimen: naive CD8+ T cells from PBMCs. Receptor source: a man between 18 and 35 years old in good health. Some clones in this sample may be carry-over from other donors' samples.

The chain joins TRBV4-2 to TRBJ1-1; 7 nucleotides agree with TRBD1. The germline gives CDR1 LGHNA, CDR2 YNFKEQ. After removal of 4 bases from V and 0 bases from J, the junction contained 5 bases not matched to a gene. CDR3 length: 15 residues. In DNA, the CDR3 is TGTGCCAGCAGCCTCGAGGGGGCGATGAACACTGAAGCTTTCTTT. It specifies CASSLEGAMNTEAFF.

This clone was counted only a few times. The rearrangement links TRBV6-1 to TRBJ1-5; D gene unclear. The germline V gene encodes CDR1 MNHNS and CDR2 SASEGT. This CDR3 comprises 15 residues. Trimming left V 0 bases short and J 0 bases short, with 6 bases between. This chain's CDR3 is CASSEARNSNQPQHF. The CDR3 region has the DNA TGTGCCAGCAGTGAAGCCAGGAATAGCAATCAGCCCCAGCATTTT.

This clone was picked up a small number of times. The chain carries TRBV9 and TRBJ1-1; D is unclear. Germline-derived CDR1 and CDR2 are SGDLS and YYNGEE. The V end was cut by 0 bases, the J end by 5 bases, with 8 bases between. The CDR3 sequence is 13 residues long. CDR3 region: CASSVDRLTEAFF. CDR3 coding DNA: TGTGCCAGCAGCGTAGATCGGTTAACTGAAGCTTTCTTT.

The gene calls are TRBV7-2 and TRBJ2-7; TRBD2 matches at 10 bases. The length of the CDR3 is 14 residues. After removal of 3 bases from V and 4 bases from J, the junction contained 3 bases not matched to a gene. Germline V gene data show CDR1 as SGHTA and CDR2 as FQGNSA. CDR3 loop: CASSFPGLAYEQYF. CDR3 bases: TGTGCCAGCAGCTTTCCGGGACTAGCGTACGAGCAGTACTTC.

This chain uses TRBV11-2 with TRBJ2-7, with D maybe TRBD1 (6 bases). The V end lost 5 bases, the J end lost 3 bases, and 23 bases lay between the germline ends. The CDR3 runs to 17 residues. Per the germline V gene, CDR1 is SGHAT and CDR2 is FQNNGV. The CDR3 DNA reads TGTGCCAGCAGCCCAAGGGCAGGGGTGATCCTTCGCTACGAGCAGTACTTC. Amino acids: CASSPRAGVILRYEQYF. Drawing the rest from reference TRBV11-2 and TRBJ2-7, the complete variable domain is EAGVAQSPRYKIIEKRQSVAFWCNPISGHATLYWYQQILGQGPKLLIQFQNNGVVDDSQLPKDRFSAERLKGVDSTLKIQPAKLEDSAVYLCASSPRAGVILRYEQYFGPGTRLTVT.

The V gene is TRBV29-1, the J gene TRBJ2-7; D ambiguous. CDR1 is SQVTM, CDR2 ANQGSEA, per germline. V was pared by 7 bases and J by 0 bases, with 13 bases between. The CDR3 has 13 amino acids. CDR3: CSAHSASSYEQYF. CDR3 nucleotides: TGCAGCGCCCACAGTGCAAGCTCCTACGAGCAGTACTTC.

V is TRBV28 and J is TRBJ1-5, with unresolved D. Germline CDR1 MDHEN, CDR2 SYDVKM. This CDR3 has 16 residues. Trimming took 3 bases from V and 3 from J, leaving 15 bases between them. The CDR3 loop is CASSLNVGVNNQPQHF. The CDR3 DNA reads as TGTGCCAGCAGTTTGAACGTCGGCGTGAACAATCAGCCCCAGCATTTT.

The chain couples TRBV7-3 to TRBJ2-1, with 8 bases that match TRBD2. V lost 4 bases to trimming and J lost 1 base; unmatched junction nucleotides: 6. CDR1 is SGHTA and CDR2 is FQGTGA in the germline V gene. The CDR3 extends over 16 amino acids. CDR3 sequence (DNA): TGTGCCAGCAGCTACCGACTAGCGCAATCCTACAATGAGCAGTTCTTC. The encoded protein is CASSYRLAQSYNEQFF. The full variable domain, with the rest looked up from reference TRBV7-3 and TRBJ2-1, is GAGVSQTPSNKVTEKGKYVELRCDPISGHTALYWYRQSLGQGPEFLIYFQGTGAADDSGLPNDRFFAVRPEGSVSTLKIQRTERGDSAVYLCASSYRLAQSYNEQFFGPGTRLTVL.

CDR3 coding DNA: TGTGCCAGCAGTTTTAGCGGGAGGGCCGTGAATGAGCAGTTCTTC. Amino acid sequence: CASSFSGRAVNEQFF. The chain links TRBV27 to TRBJ2-1; 11 bases are a match to TRBD2. V lost 3 bases to trimming and J lost 7 bases; unmatched junction nucleotides: 5. CDR1 and CDR2 (germline): MNHEY, SMNVEV (reference sequence). The CDR3 sequence is 15 residues long.

The V and J genes are TRBV5-5 and TRBJ2-7; 11 positions match TRBD2. V lost 4 bases to trimming and J lost 2 bases; unmatched junction nucleotides: 5. Germline CDR1 SGHKS, CDR2 YYEKEE (reference sequence). There are 15 residues in the CDR3. CDR3 coding DNA: TGTGCCAGCAGCCAGGGACTAGCGGAGGCCTACGAGCAGTACTTC. It translates to CASSQGLAEAYEQYF. Drawing the rest from reference TRBV5-5 and TRBJ2-7, the complete variable domain is DAGVTQSPTHLIKTRGQQVTLRCSPISGHKSVSWYQQVLGQGPQFIFQYYEKEERGRGNFPDRFSARQFPNYSSELNVNALLLGDSALYLCASSQGLAEAYEQYFGPGTRLTVT.

Here the CDR3 reads CASSDGTLYNEQFF. The CDR3 coding sequence is TGTGCCAGCAGCGACGGGACATTGTACAATGAGCAGTTCTTC. The J gene is TRBJ2-1, the V gene TRBV9; D is possibly TRBD1 (6 bases). This CDR3 contains 14 residues. Looked up from germline, CDR1 is SGDLS and CDR2 is YYNGEE. Between the trimmed V and J ends, which lost 3 bases and 4 bases, there was a span of 11 bases.